The clone carrying this T cell receptor beta chain was seen only a few times. V was pared by 4 bases and J by 7 bases, with 5 bases of the junction left unmatched. CDR3 length: 15 residues. Germline V lookup: CDR1 SGHRS, CDR2 YFSETQ. This sample stems from a study of T-cell memory formation after mild COVID-19. TCRdb processed the 5' RACE reads anew with MiXCR; each CDR3 protein has one entry. This sample yields fewer than 650,000 distinct CDR3 sequences, of which around a sixth are seen a single time; roughly 7.7% belongs to the top ten. This sequence originates from an adult woman who had mild COVID-19 (a few samples of this study predate the infection). Cell type and time point are not known. Sequences were obtained from PBMCs or a T cell subset sorted from them (not recorded which). This chain uses TRBV5-1 with TRBJ2-2, with 12 positions matching TRBD2. Here the CDR3 DNA reads TGCGCCAGCAGCATTCGGACTAGCGGGGACGGGGAGCTGTTTTTT. It translates to CASSIRTSGDGELFF.